This record looks at one T cell receptor beta chain sequence and its context. This clonotype was detected only a few times. Its antigen target is currently unknown. Base qualities are not at hand, and no much larger clone is one base apart. Stable Graves' hyperthyroidism was defined as the absence of progression to ophthalmopathy over 18 months of follow-up. The hyperthyroidism patients were between 18 and 65 years old and newly diagnosed, with a disease duration of less than 2 months. Any patient with an uncontrolled infection, another autoimmune disease, pregnancy or lactation was excluded. Clinical symptoms, serum thyroxine and TRAb, thyroid ultrasound, and orbital computed tomography formed the basis for the diagnoses. PBMCs were separated from over 9 ml of fresh peripheral blood using Ficoll-Paque density gradient centrifugation. Total RNA was extracted with Trizol reagent, and quality was checked on an Agilent 2100 Bioanalyzer.

Amplification of TCR beta CDR3 regions was carried out from RNA transcripts. The first round of RT-PCR for the TCR CDR3 was performed with the HTBI primer set and the Qiagen OneStep RT-PCR kit. The libraries were constructed in a second round of multiplex PCR and then size-selected and purified. Libraries were sequenced paired-end with 100 bp reads on an Illumina HiSeq2000. The published analysis was carried out like this. Raw data were processed with SOAPnuke, discarding reads with adapters, uncalled bases, mean Phred below 15, or no exact constant-primer or identifier match. High-quality paired reads were merged with COPE v1.2.5, and unique nucleotide sequences were defined as clonotypes. Clonotypes were aligned to IMGT TRBV, TRBD and TRBJ reference segments using MiTCR v1.1. Only V-J combinations with frequency above 0.0001, covering about 99% of repertoires, were analysed. A TCS score was defined as the ratio of F50 (clonal expansion) to E x V (chaos), with BLOSUM62-based TCRdist applied between CDR3 peptides within each V-J. Welch's t-statistics and random forest reduced around 510 V-J features to around 14, which were used in a naive Bayes classifier (R e1071). In-frame beta chains were kept once TCRdb had trimmed the public reads at Q25 with fastp and called clones with MiXCR. A single entry per CDR3 protein holds the most common genes and DNA from its merged rows. TCRdb assigned the V and J calls; the authors' analysis was not used. Recorded for this sample are about 620,000 distinct CDR3 sequences; around 15% of them occurred a single time. The ten largest clonotypes hold less than 4.5% of the sample.

The sample is drawn from a study of T cells in Graves' hyperthyroidism and ophthalmopathy (dated by TCRdb to the late 2010s). About the investigation overall: Peripheral blood samples were taken at the time of initial diagnosis, prior to any treatment. TCR V-J signatures able to tell the groups apart were searched for in a discovery cohort of some 100 patients, of whom more than 40 had Graves' ophthalmopathy and around 58 had stable Graves' hyperthyroidism. Prospective prediction of ophthalmopathy was tested in an independent validation cohort consisting of roughly 19 hyperthyroidism patients and around 17 patients who later progressed to ophthalmopathy. For training and testing, the approximately 97 patients in the discovery cohort were randomly divided in a 7:3 ratio. In addition, the study compared T-cell repertoires in thyroid tissue and in blood from five to seven Graves' hyperthyroidism patients. After sampling, hyperthyroidism patients received methimazole starting at 30 mg daily, and ophthalmopathy patients received high-dose intravenous methylprednisolone. The paper describes TCR Vbeta CDR3 sequencing of 130 to 150 peripheral blood samples, made up of 43 ophthalmopathy patients, more than 70 hyperthyroidism patients and 17 progressor patients. What the work shows at the level of the full study, not this receptor alone: A 13 V-J signature model separated ophthalmopathy from stable hyperthyroidism, with nearly 90% sensitivity and 81.08% specificity in cross-validation and 80%/75% in testing. Most expanded thyroid clonotypes (frequency above 0.001) were also found in blood, which suggests that blood repertoires may mirror thyroid immune responses. No statistical method was used to set the sample size in advance, and investigators knew the group allocation. In validation, the model predicted progression to ophthalmopathy a median of about 6 months before onset, with about 70% sensitivity and 72.22% specificity.

The CDR3 measures 13 amino acids from cysteine to phenylalanine. CDR3 DNA only is kept here, 39 bases in frame from base 1. CDR1 and CDR2, looked up from the germline V gene (reference sequence), are DFQATT and SNEGSKA. V is reduced by 1 base and J by 8 bases, leaving a spacing of 14 bases between them. Sequencing was done on a sample of blood. The TCR was taken from a woman aged 25 to 39 with Graves' hyperthyroidism. The rearranged segments are TRBV20-1 and TRBJ1-2; a tentative D match to TRBD1 spans 6 bases. The bases are TGCAGTGCTAGAGCTCCGGGGGCGCGGGGCTACACCTTC. Its protein is CSARAPGARGYTF.